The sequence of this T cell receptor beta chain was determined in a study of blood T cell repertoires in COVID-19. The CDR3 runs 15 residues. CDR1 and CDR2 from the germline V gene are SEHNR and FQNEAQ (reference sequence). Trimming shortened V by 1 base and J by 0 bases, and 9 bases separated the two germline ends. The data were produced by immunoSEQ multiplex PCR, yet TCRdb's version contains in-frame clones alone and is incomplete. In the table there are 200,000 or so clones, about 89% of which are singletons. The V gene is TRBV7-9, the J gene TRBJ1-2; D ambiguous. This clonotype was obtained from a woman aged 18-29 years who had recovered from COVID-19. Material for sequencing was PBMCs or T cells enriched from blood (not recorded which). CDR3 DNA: TGTGCCAGCAGCTTAGGATTGGCAGCTAACTATGGCTACACCTTC. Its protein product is CASSLGLAANYGYTF.